This TCR beta chain was sequenced during a study of molecular identifiers for immune sequencing clone quantification. In the study overall: Naive CD8 cell RNA, from around 20,000 or 99,000 cells, was split five ways in replicates, with four sequenced.

The CDR3 is made up of 15 amino acids. The germline CDR1 and CDR2 sequences are SGHNT and YENEEA. Losses at the gene ends were 8 bases for V and 0 bases for J; bases not matched to a gene: 10. Libraries of naive CD8 T cells were made from 20,000 to 1,000,000 sorted cells. They used 10%, 30% or 50% RNA. Listed TCR primers and previously described methods were used for bulk TCR libraries. One entry per CDR3 protein, called by TCRdb with MiXCR from the PCR reads. The table lists roughly 65,000 distinct CDR3 sequences, less than 20% of them singletons, with over 1.2% in the top ten. About this clonotype: Its specificity is unknown.

Whole-study results and caveats: Clones above 20 RNA copies contained over 98% of effector molecules and under 1% of naive molecules.

Sequenced: naive CD8+ T cells from blood, with Jurkat cell RNA spiked in. Subset given: FACS-sorted CD8+CD4-CCR7+CD45RA+ naive T cells. V usage is TRBV11-3 and J usage is TRBJ2-7, with 7 bases aligning to TRBD2. The sequence derives from a human donor in good health. Some libraries in this study had Jurkat cell RNA spiked in. The CDR3 sequence is CASRSREVASYEQYF. DNA for the CDR3: TGTGCCAGCCGATCTCGGGAGGTAGCCTCCTACGAGCAGTACTTC. Full variable domain (remainder filled in from reference TRBV11-3 and TRBJ2-7): EAGVVQSPRYKIIEKKQPVAFWCNPISGHNTLYWYLQNLGQGPELLIRYENEEAVDDSQLPKDRFSAERLKGVDSTLKIQPAELGDSAVYLCASRSREVASYEQYFGPGTRLTVT.